This T cell receptor (beta chain) was observed in a study of early T cells in non-severe SARS-CoV-2 infection. Via MiXCR, TCRdb re-called the 5' RACE reads, giving one row per CDR3 protein. Among about 61,000 distinct CDR3 sequences listed, roughly a tenth were seen once. This CDR3 comprises 13 residues. Germline V gene lookup returns CDR1 MNHEY and CDR2 SVGAGI. The ends were cut back, 4 bases at V and 0 bases at J, with 6 bases in the middle. The sequence came from an adult who was a healthcare worker with PCR-confirmed SARS-CoV-2 infection or an uninfected control (not recorded which). The chain employs TRBV6-5 and TRBJ2-5; D gene unclear. Sequencing was done on a sample of whole blood. CDR3 loop: CASSWSYQETQYF. Here the CDR3 DNA reads TGTGCCAGCAGTTGGTCCTACCAAGAGACCCAGTACTTC.